The TCR beta chain described here comes from a study of blood T cell repertoires in COVID-19. As for the study in general: Spain, Italy and the United States supplied samples that represented acute and convalescent COVID-19. Sample material is recorded as cDNA or gDNA derived from T cells, B-cell-depleted T cells, or PBMCs.

The germline gives CDR1 SGHVS, CDR2 FNYEAQ. The length of the CDR3 is 15 residues. V lost 0 bases, J lost 4 bases, and 12 bases lay in between. Source study methods: Amplified reference gene primers provided the basis for estimating nucleated cell counts. Data came from immunoSEQ multiplex PCR; TCRdb stores just in-frame clones and leaves some out. The V and J calls and the clone size are those of that table, but D and trimming were determined from the DNA. The sample yields 100,000 to 150,000 clones, roughly 90% seen once. Sequencing was done on a sample of peripheral blood. The TCR sequence derives from a man between 45 and 60 years old with active or convalescent COVID-19. The chain couples TRBV7-6 to TRBJ1-1, with D tentatively TRBD1 (5 bases). The CDR3 spells CASSLARGGSTEAFF. CDR3 nucleotides: TGTGCCAGCAGCTTAGCGCGGGGGGGTTCCACTGAAGCTTTCTTT.